Presented here are 26 T cell receptor beta chains from one specimen sequenced in a study of regulatory T cells in long-lasting Graves disease. Time point given: persistent/refractory GD, antithyroid drugs over 5 years with positive TRAb. TCR sequences were obtained from RNA taken from PBMCs. Through Arm-PCR of CDR3 regions and iRepertoire HTBI primers, TCR beta libraries were built. Each CDR3 protein gets one entry after TCRdb re-called the multiplex PCR reads with MiXCR. Altogether a few hundred thousand distinct CDR3 sequences are present, approximately 23% being singletons, with the ten largest covering around a quarter. The sample was peripheral blood mononuclear cells (PBMCs), taken when the disease was refractory, from a patient treated with antithyroid drugs. The receptors here all came from a woman in her thirties or forties with Graves disease.

The chain recombines TRBV27 with TRBJ1-6; D remains unclear. Germline V gene lookup returns CDR1 MNHEY and CDR2 SMNVEV (reference sequence). The CDR3 has 13 amino acids. Trimming took off 2 bases at V and 5 bases at J, with 4 bases between the two ends. The CDR3 reads CASSLIDNSPLHF. The CDR3 nucleotides are TGTGCCAGCAGTTTAATAGATAATTCACCCCTCCACTTT.

This clonotype was picked up many times. The gene calls are TRBV6-1 and TRBJ1-5, with a weak D call TRBD1 (6 bases). The germline V gene encodes CDR1 MNHNS and CDR2 SASEGT. The CDR3 covers 14 residues. V lost 4 bases, J lost 3 bases, and 10 bases lay in between. The CDR3 nucleotides are TGTGCCAGCAGTGTGGGACACACCAATCAGCCCCAGCATTTT. Protein sequence: CASSVGHTNQPQHF.

This sequence joins TRBV6-2 or TRBV6-3 and TRBJ2-7, with a possible D match to TRBD1 (6 bases). V was trimmed by 4 bases and J by 0 bases, leaving 16 bases between them. CDR1 is MNHEY, CDR2 SVGEGT, per germline. The CDR3 contains 16 residues. In DNA, the CDR3 is TGTGCCAGCAGTTTCCCAGGAAGGGGGAGCTCCTACGAGCAGTACTTC. This translates into CASSFPGRGSSYEQYF.

The J gene is TRBJ2-1, the V gene TRBV20-1, with TRBD2 as a possible D gene (5 bases). This CDR3 is 20 amino acids long. The V and J ends lost 6 bases and 6 bases respectively, with 36 bases between them. Germline V CDR1 and CDR2: DFQATT, SNEGSKA (reference sequence). CDR3 bases: TGCAGTGCAGAGAATCGAGAGACTACGGCCGGCCAAATACGCCTCAATGAGCAGTTCTTC. Its translation is CSAENRETTAGQIRLNEQFF.

CDR3 in amino acids: CATSRVNGRGYSGANVLTF. As DNA, the CDR3 is TGTGCCACCAGCAGAGTAAACGGACGGGGGTACTCTGGGGCCAACGTCCTGACTTTC. The rearrangement links TRBV15 to TRBJ2-6; a weak D match, TRBD2 (6 bases). This CDR3 comprises 19 residues. CDR1 LNHNV and CDR2 YYDKDF come from the germline V gene (reference sequence). The V and J ends lost 1 base and 0 bases respectively, with 16 bases between them.

This clonotype was detected many times. J is TRBJ2-5 and V is TRBV7-3, with 11 bases that match TRBD1. There are 17 residues in the CDR3. Losses at the gene ends were 4 bases for V and 0 bases for J; bases not matched to a gene: 7. The germline V gene encodes CDR1 SGHTA and CDR2 FQGTGA. CDR3 region: CASSSYGQGAYQETQYF. As DNA, the CDR3 is TGTGCCAGCAGCTCATACGGACAGGGGGCATACCAAGAGACCCAGTACTTC.

This clonotype was counted a few times. The gene calls are TRBV19 and TRBJ1-1, with D perhaps matching TRBD1 (6 bases). V shed 5 bases and J shed 2 bases, with 12 bases lying between them. CDR3 size: 14 residues. CDR1 is LNHDA and CDR2 is SQIVND in the germline V gene (reference sequence). CDR3: CASSQNRVNTEAFF. CDR3 bases: TGTGCCAGTAGTCAAAACAGGGTCAACACTGAAGCTTTCTTT.

The sample holds a few counts of this clonotype. The chain is built from TRBV5-1 and TRBJ2-2; D is undetermined. The CDR3 consists of 13 residues. The germline V and J ends were trimmed by 0 bases and 4 bases, with 4 bases remaining between them. Germline V gene data show CDR1 as SGHRS and CDR2 as YFSETQ. The CDR3 here is CASSLGSTGELFF. The CDR3 DNA reads TGCGCCAGCAGCTTGGGTTCCACCGGGGAGCTGTTTTTT. Complete variable domain (other parts from reference TRBV5-1 and TRBJ2-2): KAGVTQTPRYLIKTRGQQVTLSCSPISGHRSVSWYQQTPGQGLQFLFEYFSETQRNKGNFPGRFSGRQFSNSRSEMNVSTLELGDSALYLCASSLGSTGELFFGEGSRLTVL.

Worth noting for this clonotype: Mismatch with germline at one junction end may stem from a read error. The chain couples TRBV28 to TRBJ2-7; TRBD2 agrees at 7 bases. Germline values: CDR1 MDHEN, CDR2 SYDVKM. The CDR3 runs to 14 residues. CDR3 sequence: CASSPGTTSYGQYF. In DNA, the CDR3 is TGTGCCAGCAGTCCAGGGACTACCTCCTACGGGCAGTACTTC.

This clonotype occurred many times. The chain joins TRBV28 to TRBJ2-7; 8 bases are a match to TRBD1. V trimming: 10 bases; J trimming: 2 bases; junction bases outside the gene matches: 10. Germline V gene data show CDR1 as MDHEN and CDR2 as SYDVKM. This CDR3 is built from 14 residues. CDR3: CATIPGTGPYEQYF. The CDR3 DNA reads TGTGCCACAATTCCCGGGACAGGTCCCTACGAGCAGTACTTC.

This clonotype was observed many times. This chain uses TRBV28 with TRBJ2-7, with 7 bases fitting TRBD1. This CDR3 comprises 12 residues. J was trimmed by 4 bases and V by 10 bases; bases with no gene match: 7. CDR1 MDHEN and CDR2 SYDVKM come from the germline V gene. The CDR3: CATGDSSYEQYF. The CDR3 region has the DNA TGTGCCACCGGGGACAGCAGTTACGAGCAGTACTTC.

This clonotype has a handful of counts. V and J are TRBV19 and TRBJ2-2, with 14 bases identical to TRBD2. This CDR3 has 16 residues. Germline CDR1 and CDR2: LNHDA and SQIVND (reference sequence). J lost 6 bases, V lost 5 bases, and 5 bases had no gene match. This CDR3 reads CASSGPGLAGAGELFF. DNA of the CDR3: TGTGCCAGTAGTGGCCCGGGACTAGCGGGAGCCGGGGAGCTGTTTTTT.

In this sample, this clonotype turned up a few times. The V and J genes are TRBV7-9 and TRBJ2-5, with 10 bases matching TRBD2. There are 16 residues in the CDR3. Germline lookup yields CDR1 SEHNR and CDR2 FQNEAQ (reference sequence). Losses at the gene ends were 3 bases for V and 6 bases for J; bases not matched to a gene: 10. The CDR3 coding sequence is TGTGCCAGCAGCTTTCCTAGCGGGAGCGGTCGGCAGACCCAGTACTTC. It yields the protein CASSFPSGSGRQTQYF.

This clonotype was seen a few times. The genes are TRBV29-1 and TRBJ2-6; D gene unclear. The CDR3 sequence is 14 residues long. CDR1 is SQVTM, CDR2 ANQGSEA, per germline. Trimming stripped 7 bases from V and 2 bases from J, with 12 bases between. The CDR3 bases are TGCAGCGCCCACGTCGGTCCTGGGGCCAACGTCCTGACTTTC. Translated: CSAHVGPGANVLTF.

This rearrangement joins TRBV29-1 to TRBJ1-1; no reliable D call. V was trimmed by 6 bases and J by 1 base, leaving 15 bases between them. The CDR3 is 14 residues long. Germline V lookup: CDR1 SQVTM, CDR2 ANQGSEA. The CDR3: CSVEMGFRNTEAFF. In nucleotides, the CDR3 is TGCAGCGTCGAAATGGGGTTTCGGAACACTGAAGCTTTCTTT.

At least ten counts were recorded for this clonotype. The chain links TRBV3-1 to TRBJ2-5; 10 bases line up with TRBD2. CDR1 is LGHDT and CDR2 is YNNKEL in the germline V gene (reference sequence). The trim removed 4 bases at V and 5 bases at J, leaving 7 bases unmatched. The CDR3 loop spans 15 amino acids. The CDR3 loop is CASSPSGRVGETQYF. The CDR3 DNA reads as TGTGCCAGCAGCCCTAGCGGGAGAGTAGGCGAGACCCAGTACTTC.

For this clonotype: This clone may be a read error of a much larger clone one base away. The V call is TRBV12-3 or TRBV12-4, the J call TRBJ2-5, with TRBD1 identical over 9 bases. This CDR3 has 15 amino acids. The CDR3 region is CAGSLPDRGQETQYF. In DNA form, the CDR3 reads TGTGCCGGCAGTTTACCGGACAGGGGCCAAGAGACCCAGTACTTC.

This clonotype was detected ten times or more. This chain connects TRBV28 to TRBJ1-5; D remains ambiguous. CDR1 is MDHEN, CDR2 SYDVKM, per germline. V was pared by 6 bases and J by 3 bases, with 21 bases between. This CDR3 spans 17 amino acids. DNA of the CDR3: TGTGCCAGCAGCCCCCGGGGTTTCAAAACCCTCAATCAGCCCCAGCATTTT. Translated: CASSPRGFKTLNQPQHF.

This clonotype has a count of ten or more. The chain employs TRBV20-1 and TRBJ1-5; 10 bases are shared with TRBD1. V was clipped by 6 bases and J by 7 bases; unmatched bases: 12. Looked up from germline, CDR1 is DFQATT and CDR2 is SNEGSKA (reference sequence). The CDR3 runs 15 residues. CDR3 sequence reads: CSARNAGTGVQPQHF. The CDR3 bases are TGCAGTGCGCGGAACGCCGGGACAGGGGTACAGCCCCAGCATTTT.

The chain links TRBV28 to TRBJ2-7; D may correspond to TRBD1 or TRBD2 (6 bases each). CDR1 and CDR2 (germline): MDHEN, SYDVKM. V lost 6 bases, J lost 2 bases, and 14 bases lay in between. The CDR3 is 14 residues long. The CDR3 loop reads CASSLMGGPYEQYF. CDR3 DNA sequence: TGTGCCAGCAGCCTTATGGGGGGCCCCTACGAGCAGTACTTC. Using reference TRBV28 and TRBJ2-7 for the parts outside the CDR3, the full variable domain is DVKVTQSSRYLVKRTGEKVFLECVQDMDHENMFWYRQDPGLGLRLIYFSYDVKMKEKGDIPEGYSVSREKKERFSLILESASTNQTSMYLCASSLMGGPYEQYFGPGTRLTVT.

This clonotype appeared a few times. The genes are TRBV28 and TRBJ2-1; the match to TRBD1 covers 7 bases. V lost 3 bases, J lost 9 bases, and 8 bases stayed unmatched. The CDR3 totals 14 residues. In germline, CDR1 is MDHEN, CDR2 SYDVKM. As DNA, the CDR3 is TGTGCCAGCAGTTTGACAGGGATAATTGGTGAGCAGTTCTTC. This translates into CASSLTGIIGEQFF.

This clonotype appeared many times. V gene TRBV11-2 combines with J gene TRBJ1-1, with D uncertain. Trimming shortened V by 3 bases and J by 1 base, and 9 bases separated the two germline ends. Looked up from germline, CDR1 is SGHAT and CDR2 is FQNNGV. This CDR3 is built from 14 residues. The CDR3: CASSFIGENTEAFF. CDR3 nucleotides: TGTGCCAGCAGCTTTATCGGGGAGAACACTGAAGCTTTCTTT.

This clonotype was detected only a few times. The V gene is TRBV25-1, the J gene TRBJ1-1; D is undetermined. Trimming took off 1 base at V and 7 bases at J, with 10 bases between the two ends. Germline CDR1 MGHDK, CDR2 SYGVNS. The CDR3 runs 13 residues. The CDR3 coding sequence is TGTGCCAGCAGTGAATGGGAAGGCGGTGAAGCTTTCTTT. Translated: CASSEWEGGEAFF.

This clonotype was found many times. The chain uses TRBV29-1 and TRBJ1-1; no firm D call. The CDR3 totals 11 residues. CDR1 is SQVTM and CDR2 is ANQGSEA in the germline V gene. V was shortened by 1 base and J by 5 bases, with 5 bases between the two germline ends. This chain's CDR3 is CSVEVGTEAFF. The CDR3 DNA follows: TGCAGCGTTGAAGTAGGGACTGAAGCTTTCTTT.

The genes are TRBV7-2 and TRBJ1-1; D is ambiguous. The V and J ends lost 3 bases and 1 base respectively, with 9 bases between them. The CDR3 length is 14 residues. Germline V CDR1 and CDR2: SGHTA, FQGNSA. Here the CDR3 reads CASSFQPRNTEAFF. In nucleotides, the CDR3 is TGTGCCAGCAGCTTCCAACCCAGGAACACTGAAGCTTTCTTT.

Worth noting for this clonotype: A read error is possible here, since a much larger clone lies one base away. It is unclear where the CDR3 begins or ends on the DNA, so no DNA is shown, and the CDR3 is as TCRdb lists it. The genes are TRBV11-2 and TRBJ2-7; the table's D call of TRBD2 was not tested on the DNA. Both ends counted, the CDR3 spans 13 residues. Germline lookup yields CDR1 SGHAT and CDR2 FQNNGV. CDR3 sequence: CASSFGPGYEQYF.